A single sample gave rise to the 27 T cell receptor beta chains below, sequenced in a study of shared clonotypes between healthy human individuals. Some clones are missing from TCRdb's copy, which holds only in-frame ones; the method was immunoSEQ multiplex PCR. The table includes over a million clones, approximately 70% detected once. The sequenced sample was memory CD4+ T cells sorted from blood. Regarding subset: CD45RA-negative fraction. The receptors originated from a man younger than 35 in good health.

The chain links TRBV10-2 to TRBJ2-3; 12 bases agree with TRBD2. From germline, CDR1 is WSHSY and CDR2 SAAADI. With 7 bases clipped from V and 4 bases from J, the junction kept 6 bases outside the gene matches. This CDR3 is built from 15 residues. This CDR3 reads CASTQTSGSADTQYF. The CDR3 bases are TGCGCCAGCACCCAGACTAGCGGGAGTGCAGATACGCAGTATTTT.

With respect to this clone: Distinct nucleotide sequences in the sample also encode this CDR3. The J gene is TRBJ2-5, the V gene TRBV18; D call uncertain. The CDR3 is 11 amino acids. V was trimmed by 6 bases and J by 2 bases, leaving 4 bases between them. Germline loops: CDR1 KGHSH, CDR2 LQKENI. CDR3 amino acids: CASSSQETQYF. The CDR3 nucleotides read TGTGCCAGCTCCTCACAAGAGACCCAGTACTTC.

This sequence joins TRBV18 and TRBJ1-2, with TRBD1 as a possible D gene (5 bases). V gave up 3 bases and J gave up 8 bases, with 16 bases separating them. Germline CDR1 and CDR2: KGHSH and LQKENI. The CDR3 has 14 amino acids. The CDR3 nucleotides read TGTGCCAGCTCACCCCCCGAGTGGGGCGCAGGCTACACCTTC. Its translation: CASSPPEWGAGYTF.

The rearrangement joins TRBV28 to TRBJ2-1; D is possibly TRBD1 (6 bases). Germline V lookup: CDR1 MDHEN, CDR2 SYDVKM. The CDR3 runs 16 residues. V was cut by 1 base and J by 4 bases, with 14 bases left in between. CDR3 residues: CASSLFRTAPYNEQFF. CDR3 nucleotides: TGTGCCAGCAGTTTATTTCGGACAGCACCTTACAATGAGCAGTTCTTC.

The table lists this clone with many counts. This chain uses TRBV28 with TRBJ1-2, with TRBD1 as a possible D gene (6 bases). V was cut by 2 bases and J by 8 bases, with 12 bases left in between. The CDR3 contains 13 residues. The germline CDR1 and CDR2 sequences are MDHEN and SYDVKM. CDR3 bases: TGTGCCAGCAGTTTAAGGGGGGCCCGGGGCTACACCTTC. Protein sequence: CASSLRGARGYTF.

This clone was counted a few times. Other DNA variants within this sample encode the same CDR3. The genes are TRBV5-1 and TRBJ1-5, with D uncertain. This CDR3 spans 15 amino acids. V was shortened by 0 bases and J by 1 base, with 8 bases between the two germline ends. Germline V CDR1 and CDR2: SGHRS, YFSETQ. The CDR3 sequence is CASSLGGLSNQPQHF. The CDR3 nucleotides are TGCGCCAGCAGCTTGGGGGGTTTGAGCAATCAGCCCCAGCATTTT.

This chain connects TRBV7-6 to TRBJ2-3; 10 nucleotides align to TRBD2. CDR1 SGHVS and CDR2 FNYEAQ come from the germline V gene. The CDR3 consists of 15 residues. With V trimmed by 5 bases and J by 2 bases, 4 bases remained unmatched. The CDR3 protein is CASSPSGSPTDTQYF. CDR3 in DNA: TGTGCCAGCAGCCCTAGCGGGAGTCCCACAGATACGCAGTATTTT.

The DNA for the CDR3 is TGTGCCAGCAGCGCAAACCTACTTCGAAGCGTAGGGGGTTATGGCTACACCTTC. Encoded protein: CASSANLLRSVGGYGYTF. The chain is built from TRBV5-6 and TRBJ1-2, with a possible D match to TRBD1 (6 bases). This CDR3 contains 18 residues. V dropped 4 bases and J dropped 5 bases, with 27 bases sitting between them. In germline, CDR1 is SGHDT, CDR2 YYEEEE.

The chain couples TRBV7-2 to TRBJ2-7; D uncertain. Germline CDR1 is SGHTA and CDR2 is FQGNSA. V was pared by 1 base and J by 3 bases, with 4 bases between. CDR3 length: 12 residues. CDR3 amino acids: CASSLEVYEQYF. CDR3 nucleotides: TGTGCCAGCAGCTTAGAGGTCTACGAGCAGTACTTC.

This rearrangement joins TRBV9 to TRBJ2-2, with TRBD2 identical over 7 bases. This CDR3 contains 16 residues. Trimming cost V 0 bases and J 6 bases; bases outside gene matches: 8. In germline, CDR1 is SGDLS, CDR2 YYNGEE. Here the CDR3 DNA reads TGTGCCAGCAGCGTAGCGGCGGGAGTGGGTCCCGGGGAGCTGTTTTTT. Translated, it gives CASSVAAGVGPGELFF.

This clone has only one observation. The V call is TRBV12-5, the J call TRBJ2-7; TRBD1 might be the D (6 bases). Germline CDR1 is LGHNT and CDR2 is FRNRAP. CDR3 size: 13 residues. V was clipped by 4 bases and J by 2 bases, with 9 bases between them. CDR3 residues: CASGSTGAYEQYF. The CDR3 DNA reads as TGTGCTAGTGGTTCGACAGGAGCCTACGAGCAGTACTTC.

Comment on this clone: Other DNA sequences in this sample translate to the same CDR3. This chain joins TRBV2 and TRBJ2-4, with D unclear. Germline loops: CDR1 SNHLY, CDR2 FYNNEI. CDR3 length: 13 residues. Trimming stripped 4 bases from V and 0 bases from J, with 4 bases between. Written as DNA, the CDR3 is TGTGCCAGCAGTGGGCTAGCCAAAAACATTCAGTACTTC. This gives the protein CASSGLAKNIQYF.

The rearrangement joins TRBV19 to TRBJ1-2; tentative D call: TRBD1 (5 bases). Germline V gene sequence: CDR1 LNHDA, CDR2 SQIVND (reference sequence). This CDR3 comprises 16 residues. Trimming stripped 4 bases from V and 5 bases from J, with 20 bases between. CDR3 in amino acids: CASSRSTVGAPYGYTF. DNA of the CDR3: TGTGCCAGTAGTAGGTCCACAGTAGGGGCCCCTTATGGCTACACCTTC.

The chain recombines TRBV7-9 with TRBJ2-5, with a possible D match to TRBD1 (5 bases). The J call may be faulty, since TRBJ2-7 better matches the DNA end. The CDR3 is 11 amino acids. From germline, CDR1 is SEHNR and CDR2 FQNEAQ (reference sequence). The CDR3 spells CASSLDNEQYF. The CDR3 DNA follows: TGTGCCAGCAGCTTGGACAACGAGCAGTACTTC.

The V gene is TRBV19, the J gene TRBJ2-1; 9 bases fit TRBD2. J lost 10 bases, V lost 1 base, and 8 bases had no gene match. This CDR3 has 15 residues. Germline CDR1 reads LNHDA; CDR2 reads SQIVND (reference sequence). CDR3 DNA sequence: TGTGCCAGTAGTATAGTGGGGAGCGGGGGGCCCGAGCAGTTCTTC. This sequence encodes CASSIVGSGGPEQFF.

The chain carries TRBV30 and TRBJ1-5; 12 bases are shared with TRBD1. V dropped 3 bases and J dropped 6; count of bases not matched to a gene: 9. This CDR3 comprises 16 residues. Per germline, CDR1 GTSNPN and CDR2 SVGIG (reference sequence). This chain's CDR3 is CAWRPGQGAEGQPQHF. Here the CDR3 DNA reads TGTGCCTGGAGGCCGGGACAGGGGGCAGAGGGTCAGCCCCAGCATTTT.

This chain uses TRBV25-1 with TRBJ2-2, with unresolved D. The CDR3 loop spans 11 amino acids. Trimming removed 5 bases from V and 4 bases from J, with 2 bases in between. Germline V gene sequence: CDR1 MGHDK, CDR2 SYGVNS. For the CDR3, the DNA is TGTGCCAGCAGTTCCACCGGGGAGCTGTTTTTT. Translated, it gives CASSSTGELFF.

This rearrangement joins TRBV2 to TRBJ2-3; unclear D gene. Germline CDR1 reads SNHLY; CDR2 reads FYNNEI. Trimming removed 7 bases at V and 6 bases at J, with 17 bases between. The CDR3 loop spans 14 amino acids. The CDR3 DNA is TGTGCCAGCACGGGCGGTGGAAAGACGGATACGCAGTATTTT. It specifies CASTGGGKTDTQYF.

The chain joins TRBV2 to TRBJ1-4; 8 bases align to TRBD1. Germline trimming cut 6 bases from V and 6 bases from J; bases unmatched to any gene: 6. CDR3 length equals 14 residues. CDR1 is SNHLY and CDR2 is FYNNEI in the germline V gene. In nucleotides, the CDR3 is TGTGCCAGCAGCCTACAGGGGGTCCATGAAAAACTGTTTTTT. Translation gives CASSLQGVHEKLFF. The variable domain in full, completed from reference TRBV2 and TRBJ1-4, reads EPEVTQTPSHQVTQMGQEVILRCVPISNHLYFYWYRQILGQKVEFLVSFYNNEISEKSEIFDDQFSVERPDGSNFTLKIRSTKLEDSAMYFCASSLQGVHEKLFFGSGTQLSVL.

CDR3 in amino acids: CASSSGNGNQPQHF. CDR3 nucleotides: TGTGCCAGTAGTAGTGGGAACGGCAATCAGCCCCAGCATTTT. This sequence joins TRBV19 and TRBJ1-5; D gene uncertain. From germline, CDR1 is LNHDA and CDR2 SQIVND (reference sequence). The CDR3 contains 14 residues. The V end lost 4 bases, the J end lost 2 bases, and 9 bases lay between the germline ends.

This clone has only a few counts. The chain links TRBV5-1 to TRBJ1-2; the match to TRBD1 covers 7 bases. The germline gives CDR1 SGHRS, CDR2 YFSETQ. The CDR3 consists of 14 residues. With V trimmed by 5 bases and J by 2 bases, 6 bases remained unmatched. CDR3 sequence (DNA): TGCGCCAGCAGGCCCGGGACAGAGAACTATGGCTACACCTTC. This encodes CASRPGTENYGYTF.

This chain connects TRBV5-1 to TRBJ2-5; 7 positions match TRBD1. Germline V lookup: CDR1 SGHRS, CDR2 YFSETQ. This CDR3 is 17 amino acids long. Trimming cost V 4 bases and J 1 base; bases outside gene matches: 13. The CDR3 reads CASSQGGTSNPQETQYF. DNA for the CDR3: TGCGCCAGCAGCCAAGGGGGCACATCAAACCCCCAAGAGACCCAGTACTTC.

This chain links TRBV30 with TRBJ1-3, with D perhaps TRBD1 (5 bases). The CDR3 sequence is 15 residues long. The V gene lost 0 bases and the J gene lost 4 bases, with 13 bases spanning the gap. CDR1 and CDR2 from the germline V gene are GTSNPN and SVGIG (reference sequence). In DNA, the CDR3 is TGTGCCTGGAGTGTCTCCGCACGGACAGGAAACACCATATATTTT. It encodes CAWSVSARTGNTIYF.

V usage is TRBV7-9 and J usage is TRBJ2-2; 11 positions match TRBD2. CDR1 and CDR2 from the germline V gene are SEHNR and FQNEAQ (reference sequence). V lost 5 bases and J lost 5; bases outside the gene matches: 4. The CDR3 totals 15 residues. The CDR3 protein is CASSPGLAETGELFF. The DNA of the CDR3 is TGTGCCAGCAGCCCGGGACTAGCGGAAACCGGGGAGCTGTTTTTT.

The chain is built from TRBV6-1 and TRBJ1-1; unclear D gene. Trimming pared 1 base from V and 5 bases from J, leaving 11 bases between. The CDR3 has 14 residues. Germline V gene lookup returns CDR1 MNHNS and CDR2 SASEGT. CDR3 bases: TGTGCCAGCAGTGAAGGATGGGGATTTACTGAAGCTTTCTTT. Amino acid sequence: CASSEGWGFTEAFF.

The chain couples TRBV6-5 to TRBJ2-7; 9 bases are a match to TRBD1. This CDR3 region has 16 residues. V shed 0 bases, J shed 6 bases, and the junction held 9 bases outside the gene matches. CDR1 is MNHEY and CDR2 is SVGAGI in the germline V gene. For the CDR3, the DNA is TGTGCCAGCAGTTACTCCCGGGGACAGGGATCCGGCGAGCAGTACTTC. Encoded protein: CASSYSRGQGSGEQYF.

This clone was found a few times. The CDR3 DNA sequence: TGTGCCAGCAACACTCTGCGGGGGAGTGAGCAGTACTTC. This translates into CASNTLRGSEQYF. The chain recombines TRBV2 with TRBJ2-7; 7 bases line up with TRBD2. The germline gives CDR1 SNHLY, CDR2 FYNNEI. V dropped 7 bases and J dropped 7; count of bases not matched to a gene: 10. The CDR3 is made up of 13 amino acids.